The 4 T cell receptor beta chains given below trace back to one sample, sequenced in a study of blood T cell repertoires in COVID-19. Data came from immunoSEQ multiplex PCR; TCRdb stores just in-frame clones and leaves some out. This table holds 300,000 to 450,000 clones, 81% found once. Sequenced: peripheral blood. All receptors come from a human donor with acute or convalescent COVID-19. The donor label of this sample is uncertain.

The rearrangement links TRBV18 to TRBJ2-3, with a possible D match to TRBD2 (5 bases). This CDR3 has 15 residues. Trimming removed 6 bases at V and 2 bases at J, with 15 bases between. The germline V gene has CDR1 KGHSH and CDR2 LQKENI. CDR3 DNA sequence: TGTGCCAGCTCGCTCCCGGGAAGAATCACAGATACGCAGTATTTT. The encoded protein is CASSLPGRITDTQYF. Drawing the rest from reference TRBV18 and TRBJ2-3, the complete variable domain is NAGVMQNPRHLVRRRGQEARLRCSPMKGHSHVYWYRQLPEEGLKFMVYLQKENIIDESGMPKERFSAEFPKEGPSILRIQQVVRGDSAAYFCASSLPGRITDTQYFGPGTRLTVL.

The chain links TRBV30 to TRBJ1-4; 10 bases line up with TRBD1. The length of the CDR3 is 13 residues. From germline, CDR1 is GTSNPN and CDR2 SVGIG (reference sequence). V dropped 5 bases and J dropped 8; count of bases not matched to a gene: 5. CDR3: CAWDPGQGEKLFF. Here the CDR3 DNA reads TGTGCCTGGGACCCGGGACAGGGGGAAAAACTGTTTTTT.

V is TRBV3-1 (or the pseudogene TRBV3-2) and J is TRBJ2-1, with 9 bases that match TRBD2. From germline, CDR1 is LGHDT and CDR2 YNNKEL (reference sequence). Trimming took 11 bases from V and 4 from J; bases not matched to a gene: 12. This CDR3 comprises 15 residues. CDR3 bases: TGTGCCGCGGCTAGGCGCGGGGGGGTTTACAATGAGCAGTTCTTC. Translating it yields CAAARRGGVYNEQFF.

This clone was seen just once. The CDR3 coding sequence is TGTGCCTGGGGGAGGCAGGGGCTTAACTATGGCTACACCTTC. Translation gives CAWGRQGLNYGYTF. The chain links TRBV30 to TRBJ1-2; tentatively, D is TRBD1 (6 bases). From germline, CDR1 is GTSNPN and CDR2 SVGIG (reference sequence). Between the trimmed V and J ends, which lost 5 bases and 1 base, there was a span of 14 bases. The CDR3 runs to 14 residues.